These T cell receptor beta chains were read from a single sample in a study of identical twins. TCRdb independently ran MiXCR on the 5' RACE reads; one entry per CDR3 protein. The repertoire holds 450,000 or so distinct CDR3 sequences, with approximately 17% as singletons. The sequenced material came from naive T cells sorted from blood. These receptors were collected from a man aged 50 to 60 in good health. Both conserved end residues are part of each CDR3. The order of the fields is J gene, D gene, V gene, clone size, CDR3 protein, CDR3 DNA. D genes are given only for firm matches. Clone size is shown for a subset of rows, as once, few, many or a class of expanded clone.

j_gene: TRBJ1-4; d_gene: TRBD1; v_gene: TRBV4-3; abundance: few; CDR3aa: CASSQVTGEAERRKLFF; CDR3nt: TGCGCCAGCAGCCAAGTTACAGGGGAAGCTGAGCGACGAAAACTGTTTTTT
j_gene: TRBJ2-3; d_gene: NA; v_gene: TRBV7-2; abundance: many; CDR3aa: CASSLDRNTDTQYF; CDR3nt: TGTGCCAGCAGCTTAGACAGGAACACAGATACGCAGTATTTT
j_gene: TRBJ2-7; d_gene: TRBD1; v_gene: TRBV28; abundance: few; CDR3aa: CASRLDRGYEQYF; CDR3nt: TGTGCCAGCAGATTGGACAGGGGCTACGAGCAGTACTTC
j_gene: TRBJ2-2; d_gene: NA; v_gene: TRBV5-1; abundance: few; CDR3aa: CASSLHQGRNTGELFF; CDR3nt: TGCGCCAGCAGCTTGCATCAGGGGCGGAACACCGGGGAGCTGTTTTTT
j_gene: TRBJ1-6; d_gene: NA; v_gene: TRBV6-2/TRBV6-3; abundance: NA; CDR3aa: CASSSWAGVNSPLHF; CDR3nt: TGTGCCAGCAGTTCTTGGGCAGGAGTCAATTCACCCCTCCACTTT
j_gene: TRBJ2-7; d_gene: NA; v_gene: TRBV5-1; abundance: NA; CDR3aa: CASSLSHTESYEQYF; CDR3nt: TGCGCCAGCAGCTTGTCGCATACAGAATCCTACGAGCAGTACTTC
j_gene: TRBJ2-7; d_gene: NA; v_gene: TRBV29-1; abundance: few; CDR3aa: CSVIETYEQYF; CDR3nt: TGCAGCGTCATCGAGACCTACGAGCAGTACTTC
j_gene: TRBJ1-1; d_gene: NA; v_gene: TRBV4-2; abundance: NA; CDR3aa: CASSQDDGNTEAFF; CDR3nt: TGTGCCAGCAGCCAAGATGACGGGAACACTGAAGCTTTCTTT
j_gene: TRBJ2-1; d_gene: NA; v_gene: TRBV20-1; abundance: many; CDR3aa: CSARVPGTNLLEQFF; CDR3nt: TGCAGTGCTAGAGTTCCGGGGACCAACCTCTTGGAGCAGTTCTTC
j_gene: TRBJ1-5; d_gene: NA; v_gene: TRBV15; abundance: many; CDR3aa: CSNQPQHF; CDR3nt: TGTAGCAATCAGCCCCAGCATTTT
j_gene: TRBJ2-1; d_gene: TRBD1; v_gene: TRBV28; abundance: NA; CDR3aa: CASSPSTGYYNEQFF; CDR3nt: TGTGCCAGCAGTCCATCGACAGGGTACTACAATGAGCAGTTCTTC
j_gene: TRBJ1-2; d_gene: NA; v_gene: TRBV6-2/TRBV6-3; abundance: NA; CDR3aa: CAANAGRAAGYTF; CDR3nt: TGTGCCGCAAACGCCGGCAGGGCGGCAGGCTACACCTTC
j_gene: TRBJ2-5; d_gene: TRBD1; v_gene: TRBV20-1; abundance: NA; CDR3aa: CSASTQTGMETQYF; CDR3nt: TGCAGTGCTAGCACACAGACAGGGATGGAGACCCAGTACTTC
j_gene: TRBJ1-5; d_gene: NA; v_gene: TRBV4-3; abundance: NA; CDR3aa: CASSQSRRAPQHF; CDR3nt: TGCGCCAGCAGCCAATCAAGGCGGGCGCCCCAGCATTTT
j_gene: TRBJ2-1; d_gene: TRBD2; v_gene: TRBV12-3/TRBV12-4; abundance: few; CDR3aa: CASGGTSGNLYNEQFF; CDR3nt: TGTGCCAGCGGCGGGACTAGCGGAAATTTATACAATGAGCAGTTCTTC
j_gene: TRBJ2-3; d_gene: TRBD2; v_gene: TRBV2; abundance: few; CDR3aa: CASKGTVSGHTDTQYF; CDR3nt: TGTGCCAGCAAGGGTACGGTTAGCGGGCACACAGATACGCAGTATTTT
j_gene: TRBJ1-1; d_gene: NA; v_gene: TRBV20-1; abundance: few; CDR3aa: CSARTGIGAFF; CDR3nt: TGCAGTGCTCGTACAGGGATAGGAGCTTTCTTT
j_gene: TRBJ2-5; d_gene: TRBD1; v_gene: TRBV20-1; abundance: many; CDR3aa: CSAPGQGETQYF; CDR3nt: TGCAGTGCCCCTGGACAGGGGGAGACCCAGTACTTC
j_gene: TRBJ1-2; d_gene: TRBD1; v_gene: TRBV4-1; abundance: NA; CDR3aa: CASSQDLGQGGGYTF; CDR3nt: TGCGCCAGCAGCCAAGACTTGGGACAGGGTGGGGGCTACACCTTC
j_gene: TRBJ1-2; d_gene: NA; v_gene: TRBV29-1; abundance: few; CDR3aa: CSVVDPEGGYTF; CDR3nt: TGCAGCGTAGTGGACCCTGAGGGGGGCTACACCTTC
j_gene: TRBJ2-1; d_gene: TRBD2; v_gene: TRBV7-3; abundance: NA; CDR3aa: CASSPRGLAPGEQFF; CDR3nt: TGTGCCAGCAGCCCCCGTGGACTAGCCCCCGGGGAGCAGTTCTTC
j_gene: TRBJ2-3; d_gene: TRBD2; v_gene: TRBV4-3; abundance: few; CDR3aa: CASSQDTSGGTDTQYF; CDR3nt: TGCGCCAGCAGCCAGGACACTAGCGGGGGCACAGATACGCAGTATTTT
j_gene: TRBJ1-3; d_gene: NA; v_gene: TRBV24-1; abundance: many; CDR3aa: CATSDPGDIRNTIYF; CDR3nt: TGTGCCACCAGTGACCCCGGGGACATCCGAAACACCATATATTTT
j_gene: TRBJ1-5; d_gene: NA; v_gene: TRBV12-3/TRBV12-4; abundance: few; CDR3aa: CASSLRRFNQPQHF; CDR3nt: TGTGCCAGCAGCTTACGGAGATTCAATCAGCCCCAGCATTTT
j_gene: TRBJ2-5; d_gene: TRBD2; v_gene: TRBV10-3; abundance: NA; CDR3aa: CAIAPGLAETQYF; CDR3nt: TGTGCCATCGCTCCGGGACTAGCAGAGACCCAGTACTTC
j_gene: TRBJ2-1; d_gene: NA; v_gene: TRBV27; abundance: NA; CDR3aa: CVSSFPPQEPLIF; CDR3nt: TGTGTCAGCAGTTTTCCTCCCCAAGAGCCCTTAATCTTC
j_gene: TRBJ2-1; d_gene: NA; v_gene: TRBV6-2/TRBV6-3; abundance: few; CDR3aa: CASSMSSYNEQFF; CDR3nt: TGTGCCAGCAGCATGAGCTCCTACAATGAGCAGTTCTTC
j_gene: TRBJ2-2; d_gene: NA; v_gene: TRBV29-1; abundance: NA; CDR3aa: CSVEDSDKMGDTGELFF; CDR3nt: TGCAGCGTTGAAGATTCAGACAAAATGGGAGACACCGGGGAGCTGTTTTTT
j_gene: TRBJ1-5; d_gene: NA; v_gene: TRBV6-1; abundance: few; CDR3aa: CASRVIAWGNQPQHF; CDR3nt: TGTGCCAGCAGGGTAATAGCGTGGGGCAATCAGCCCCAGCATTTT
j_gene: TRBJ2-5; d_gene: NA; v_gene: TRBV7-6; abundance: NA; CDR3aa: CASSLAGLLQETQYF; CDR3nt: TGTGCCAGCAGCTTAGCGGGACTCCTGCAAGAGACCCAGTACTTC
j_gene: TRBJ2-7; d_gene: NA; v_gene: TRBV9; abundance: many; CDR3aa: CASSMHGTTYEQYF; CDR3nt: TGTGCCAGCAGCATGCACGGGACAACTTACGAGCAGTACTTC
j_gene: TRBJ2-1; d_gene: TRBD1; v_gene: TRBV7-2; abundance: many; CDR3aa: CASSLARTGVNEQFF; CDR3nt: TGTGCCAGCAGCTTAGCTAGGACAGGGGTCAATGAGCAGTTCTTC
j_gene: TRBJ2-3; d_gene: TRBD1; v_gene: TRBV10-3; abundance: few; CDR3aa: CAIRDRAIDTQYF; CDR3nt: TGTGCCATCAGGGACAGGGCTATAGATACGCAGTATTTT
j_gene: TRBJ1-3; d_gene: NA; v_gene: TRBV7-9; abundance: NA; CDR3aa: CASSPRGAEFLIYF; CDR3nt: TGTGCCAGCAGCCCTCGTGGGGCAGAGTTCCTCATATATTTT
j_gene: TRBJ2-1; d_gene: TRBD2; v_gene: TRBV9; abundance: few; CDR3aa: CASSVGGGDYNEQFF; CDR3nt: TGTGCCAGCAGCGTAGGTGGGGGGGACTACAATGAGCAGTTCTTC
j_gene: TRBJ2-7; d_gene: NA; v_gene: TRBV20-1; abundance: few; CDR3aa: CSALRGTNEQYF; CDR3nt: TGCAGTGCCCTGAGGGGGACCAACGAGCAGTACTTC
j_gene: TRBJ2-7; d_gene: NA; v_gene: TRBV20-1; abundance: NA; CDR3aa: CSAMDSPYEQYF; CDR3nt: TGCAGTGCCATGGACAGTCCCTACGAGCAGTACTTC
j_gene: TRBJ1-3; d_gene: NA; v_gene: TRBV5-1; abundance: NA; CDR3aa: CASSPRGTGHSSGNTIYF; CDR3nt: TGCGCCAGCAGCCCACGGGGCACGGGACATAGCTCTGGAAACACCATATATTTT
j_gene: TRBJ2-5; d_gene: TRBD1; v_gene: TRBV6-4; abundance: few; CDR3aa: CASSATRDRTHQETQYF; CDR3nt: TGTGCCAGCAGTGCGACCCGGGACAGGACACACCAAGAGACCCAGTACTTC
j_gene: TRBJ1-5; d_gene: NA; v_gene: TRBV12-3/TRBV12-4; abundance: many; CDR3aa: CASSLRAGGAGANQPQHF; CDR3nt: TGTGCCAGCAGTTTAAGGGCCGGCGGGGCAGGCGCCAATCAGCCCCAGCATTTT
j_gene: TRBJ1-1; d_gene: NA; v_gene: TRBV14; abundance: once; CDR3aa: CASSQFSSPTRETEAFF; CDR3nt: TGTGCCAGCAGCCAATTTAGTTCTCCAACGCGAGAGACTGAAGCTTTCTTT
j_gene: TRBJ2-6; d_gene: NA; v_gene: TRBV5-1; abundance: many; CDR3aa: CASSSYGSGANVLTF; CDR3nt: TGCGCCAGCAGCTCCTACGGGTCTGGGGCCAACGTCCTGACTTTC
j_gene: TRBJ2-7; d_gene: TRBD2; v_gene: TRBV12-5; abundance: NA; CDR3aa: CASGWQRGCTYEQYF; CDR3nt: TGTGCTAGTGGTTGGCAGCGGGGGTGTACCTACGAGCAGTACTTC
j_gene: TRBJ1-1; d_gene: NA; v_gene: TRBV20-1; abundance: few; CDR3aa: CSASRMTEAFF; CDR3nt: TGCAGTGCCTCGCGGATGACTGAAGCTTTCTTT
j_gene: TRBJ2-5; d_gene: NA; v_gene: TRBV5-1; abundance: few; CDR3aa: CASSSRWGRETQYF; CDR3nt: TGCGCCAGCAGCTCCCGTTGGGGCCGAGAGACCCAGTACTTC
j_gene: TRBJ2-7; d_gene: TRBD2; v_gene: TRBV7-3; abundance: NA; CDR3aa: CASSPGTSGLYEQYF; CDR3nt: TGTGCCAGCAGCCCCGGGACTAGCGGCCTCTACGAGCAGTACTTC
j_gene: TRBJ1-2; d_gene: NA; v_gene: TRBV6-5; abundance: many; CDR3aa: CASSSQGGYGYTF; CDR3nt: TGTGCCAGCAGTTCCCAAGGAGGCTACGGCTACACCTTC
j_gene: TRBJ1-1; d_gene: NA; v_gene: TRBV2; abundance: few; CDR3aa: CASSVWGTNEAFF; CDR3nt: TGTGCCAGCAGTGTCTGGGGGACTAATGAAGCTTTCTTT
j_gene: TRBJ2-7; d_gene: NA; v_gene: TRBV28; abundance: NA; CDR3aa: CATRASSSYEQYF; CDR3nt: TGTGCCACCCGGGCTAGTAGCTCCTACGAGCAGTACTTC
j_gene: TRBJ1-4; d_gene: TRBD1; v_gene: TRBV27; abundance: NA; CDR3aa: CASRETDRGRGKKLFF; CDR3nt: TGTGCCAGCAGGGAGACAGACAGGGGGCGAGGTAAAAAACTGTTTTTT
j_gene: TRBJ1-1; d_gene: NA; v_gene: TRBV29-1; abundance: NA; CDR3aa: CSVQRTYTEAFF; CDR3nt: TGCAGCGTTCAGAGAACATACACTGAAGCTTTCTTT
j_gene: TRBJ2-7; d_gene: NA; v_gene: TRBV14; abundance: many; CDR3aa: CASSQYSGPSYEQYF; CDR3nt: TGTGCCAGCAGCCAATACTCGGGACCTTCCTACGAGCAGTACTTC
j_gene: TRBJ1-3; d_gene: NA; v_gene: TRBV5-1; abundance: NA; CDR3aa: CASSAAWGSGNTIYF; CDR3nt: TGCGCCAGCTCGGCCGCATGGGGCTCTGGAAACACCATATATTTT